The entry below describes one T cell receptor beta chain. Per the germline V gene, CDR1 is SNHLY and CDR2 is FYNNEI. CDR3 length: 11 amino acids. These data are taken from a study of shared clonotypes between healthy human individuals. Assay used: immunoSEQ multiplex PCR; TCRdb lists only in-frame clones, some missing. This sample has about 490,000 clones, with roughly 80% found just once. Sequenced: PBMCs. The chain recombines TRBV2 with TRBJ2-5, with D perhaps matching TRBD2 (5 bases). Matching the DNA end better, TRBJ2-7 makes the J call doubtful. The source is a middle-aged woman in good health. Some clones in this sample may be carry-over from other donors' samples. The CDR3 sequence is CASKGVGEQYF. CDR3 nucleotides: TGTGCCAGCAAGGGAGTGGGCGAGCAGTACTTC.